Sequencing of this T cell receptor (beta chain) was carried out in a study of shared clonotypes between healthy human individuals. Findings and limits, study-wide: The authors sampled blood alone, and tissue repertoires likely differ.

CD45RO-negative cells were positively selected for CCR7, leaving out terminally differentiated effector memory CD45RA+ cells. The CDR3 has 14 residues. CDR1 and CDR2 from the germline V gene are MNHEY and SMNVEV (reference sequence). J lost 5 bases, V lost 7 bases, and 9 bases had no gene match. Produced via immunoSEQ multiplex PCR; TCRdb's table is partial and in-frame only. The repertoire holds just over 2,000,000 clones, with about 95% as singletons. A remark on this clone: Antigen specificity is unknown.

The chain combines TRBV27 with TRBJ2-7; the match to TRBD1 covers 9 bases. Sample: naive CD8+ T cells sorted from blood. The sequence was collected from a man aged 18 to 35 in good health. In DNA form, the CDR3 reads TGTGCCAGCAACCCGACAGGGGGTAGCGACGAGCAGTACTTC. Encoded protein: CASNPTGGSDEQYF.